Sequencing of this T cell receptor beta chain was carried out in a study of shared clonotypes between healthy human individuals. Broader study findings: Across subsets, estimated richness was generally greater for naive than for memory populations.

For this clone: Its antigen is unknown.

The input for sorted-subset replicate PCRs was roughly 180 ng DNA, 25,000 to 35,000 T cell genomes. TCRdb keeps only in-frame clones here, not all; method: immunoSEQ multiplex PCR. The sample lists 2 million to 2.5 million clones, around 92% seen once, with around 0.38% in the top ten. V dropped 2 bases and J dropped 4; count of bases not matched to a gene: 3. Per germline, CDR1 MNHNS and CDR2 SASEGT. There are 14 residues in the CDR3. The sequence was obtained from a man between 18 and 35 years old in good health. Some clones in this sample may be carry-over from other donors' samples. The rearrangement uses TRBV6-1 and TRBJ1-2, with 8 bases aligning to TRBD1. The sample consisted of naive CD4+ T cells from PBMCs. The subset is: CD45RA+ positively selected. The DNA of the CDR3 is TGTGCCAGCAGTGAATGGGACAGGCTCTATGGCTACACCTTC. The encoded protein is CASSEWDRLYGYTF.